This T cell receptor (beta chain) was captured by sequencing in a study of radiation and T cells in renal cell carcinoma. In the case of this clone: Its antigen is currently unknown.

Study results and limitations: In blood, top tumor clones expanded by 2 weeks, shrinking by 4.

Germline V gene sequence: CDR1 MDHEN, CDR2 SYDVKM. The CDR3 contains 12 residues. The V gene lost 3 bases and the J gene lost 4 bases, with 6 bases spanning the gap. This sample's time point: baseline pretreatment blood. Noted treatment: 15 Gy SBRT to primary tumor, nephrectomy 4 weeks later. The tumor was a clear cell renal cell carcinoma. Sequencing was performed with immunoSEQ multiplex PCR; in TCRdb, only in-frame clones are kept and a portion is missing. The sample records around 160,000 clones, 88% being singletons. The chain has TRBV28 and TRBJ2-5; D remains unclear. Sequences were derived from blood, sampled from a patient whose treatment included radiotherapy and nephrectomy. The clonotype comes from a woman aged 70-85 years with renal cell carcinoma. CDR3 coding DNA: TGTGCCAGCAGTTTCTCCGTAGAGACCCAGTACTTC. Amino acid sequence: CASSFSVETQYF.